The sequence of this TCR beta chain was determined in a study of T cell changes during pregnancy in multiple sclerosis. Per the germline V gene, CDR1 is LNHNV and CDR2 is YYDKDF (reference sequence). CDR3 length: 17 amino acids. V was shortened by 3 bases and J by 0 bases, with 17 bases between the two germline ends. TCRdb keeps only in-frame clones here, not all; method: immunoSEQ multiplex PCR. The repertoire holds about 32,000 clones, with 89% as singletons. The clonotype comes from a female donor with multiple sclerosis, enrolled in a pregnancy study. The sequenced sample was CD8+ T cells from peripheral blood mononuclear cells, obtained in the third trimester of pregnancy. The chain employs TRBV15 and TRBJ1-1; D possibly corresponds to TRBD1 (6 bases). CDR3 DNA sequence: TGTGCCACCAGCAGCCGAAATACAGGGACCATGAACACTGAAGCTTTCTTT. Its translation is CATSSRNTGTMNTEAFF.